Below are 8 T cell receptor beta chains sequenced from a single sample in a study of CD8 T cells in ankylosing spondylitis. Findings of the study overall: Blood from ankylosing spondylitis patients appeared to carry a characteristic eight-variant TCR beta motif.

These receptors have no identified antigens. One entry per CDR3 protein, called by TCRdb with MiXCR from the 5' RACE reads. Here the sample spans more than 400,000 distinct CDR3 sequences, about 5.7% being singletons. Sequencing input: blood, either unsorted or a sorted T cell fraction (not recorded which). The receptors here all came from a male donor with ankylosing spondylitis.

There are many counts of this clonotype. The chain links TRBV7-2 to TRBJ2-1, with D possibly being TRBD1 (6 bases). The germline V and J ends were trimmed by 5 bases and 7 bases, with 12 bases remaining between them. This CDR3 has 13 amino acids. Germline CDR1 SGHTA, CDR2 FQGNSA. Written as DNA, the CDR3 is TGTGCCAGCAGCGCTTTCAGGGGAAATGAGCAGTTCTTC. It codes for CASSAFRGNEQFF. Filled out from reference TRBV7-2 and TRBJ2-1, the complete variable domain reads GAGVSQSPSNKVTEKGKDVELRCDPISGHTALYWYRQSLGQGLEFLIYFQGNSAPDKSGLPSDRFSAERTGGSVSTLTIQRTQQEDSAVYLCASSAFRGNEQFFGPGTRLTVL.

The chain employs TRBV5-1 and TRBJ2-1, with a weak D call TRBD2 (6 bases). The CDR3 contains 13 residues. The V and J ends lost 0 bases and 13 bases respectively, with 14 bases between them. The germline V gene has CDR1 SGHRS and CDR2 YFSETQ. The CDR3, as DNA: TGCGCCAGCAGCTTGGCGGGTAGCGGTTATCAGTTCTTC. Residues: CASSLAGSGYQFF.

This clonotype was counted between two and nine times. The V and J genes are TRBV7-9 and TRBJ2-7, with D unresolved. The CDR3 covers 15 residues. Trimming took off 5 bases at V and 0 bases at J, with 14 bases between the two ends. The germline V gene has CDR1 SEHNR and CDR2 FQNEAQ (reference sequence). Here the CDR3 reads CASSPPPGSSYEQYF. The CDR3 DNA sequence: TGTGCCAGCAGCCCGCCCCCCGGGTCCTCCTACGAGCAGTACTTC.

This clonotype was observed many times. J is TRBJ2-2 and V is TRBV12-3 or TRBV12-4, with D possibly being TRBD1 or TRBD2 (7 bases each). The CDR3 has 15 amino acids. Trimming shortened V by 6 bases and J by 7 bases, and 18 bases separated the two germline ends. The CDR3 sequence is CASSHTGEGFGELFF. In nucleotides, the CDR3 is TGTGCCAGCAGCCATACAGGGGAGGGGTTCGGGGAGCTGTTTTTT.

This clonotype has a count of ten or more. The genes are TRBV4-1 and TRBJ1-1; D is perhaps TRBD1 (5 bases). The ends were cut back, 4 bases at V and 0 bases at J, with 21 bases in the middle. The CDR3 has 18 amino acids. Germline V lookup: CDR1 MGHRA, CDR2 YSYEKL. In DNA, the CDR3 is TGCGCCAGCAGCCGAGGGACGAGTGCAACACCATTGAACACTGAAGCTTTCTTT. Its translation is CASSRGTSATPLNTEAFF.

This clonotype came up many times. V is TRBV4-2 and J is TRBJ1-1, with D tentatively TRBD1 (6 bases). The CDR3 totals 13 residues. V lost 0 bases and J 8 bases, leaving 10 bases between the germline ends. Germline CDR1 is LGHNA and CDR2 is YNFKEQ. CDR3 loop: CASSQDRGREAFF. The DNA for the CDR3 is TGTGCCAGCAGCCAAGACAGGGGTAGGGAAGCTTTCTTT.

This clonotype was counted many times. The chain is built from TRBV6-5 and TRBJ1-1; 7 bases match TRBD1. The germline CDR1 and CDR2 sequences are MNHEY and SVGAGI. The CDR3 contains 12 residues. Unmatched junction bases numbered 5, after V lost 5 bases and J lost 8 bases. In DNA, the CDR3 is TGTGCCAGCAGTAAACAGGGGAGGGAAGCTTTCTTT. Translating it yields CASSKQGREAFF.

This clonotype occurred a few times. CDR3 DNA sequence: TGTCACAATGGACAGACCTACGAGCAGTACTTC. Its translation: CHNGQTYEQYF. This chain connects TRBV9 to TRBJ2-7; weak D call: TRBD1 (6 bases). Germline V gene data show CDR1 as SGDLS and CDR2 as YYNGEE. The CDR3 runs to 11 residues.